This T cell receptor (beta chain) was sequenced for a study of T cell clusters in autoimmune cytopenias (dated by TCRdb to 2018 to 2020). Concerning the study at large: Per sample, TRB sequencing gave a median depth of about 50,000 reads and a median of about 2,500 distinct TRB clonotypes. TRB and IGH repertoires from peripheral blood were sequenced in autoimmune cytopenia patients at active disease and during treatment follow-up, with healthy, CLL and autoimmune hepatitis controls included alongside. The goal of the study was to find out whether patients with autoimmune cytopenia have a disease-specific immune repertoire signature that could be used as a blood-based biomarker. General findings and caveats noted by the study authors: Roughly 2.9-fold more exclusive TRB clusters were observed in healthy donors than in active autoimmune hepatitis patients, consistent with an autoimmunity-wide signature. Shifts in the TRB repertoire, including less even repertoires in secondary cytopenia and CLL, were mostly a reflection of lymphoma bias and not of autoimmunity. The GLIPH analysis suggested a lack of physiological T cell clusters in primary autoimmune cytopenia patients, since more than 40 clusters were exclusive to healthy donors whereas some 17 were exclusive to patients. The T cell clusters were defined in silico only, and their functional role remained to be validated experimentally. The cluster-lack signature was not observed for secondary cytopenia versus CLL, as the signature was apparently masked by the dominant lymphoma-associated repertoire.

Multiplex PCR with a touch-down protocol amplified TRB rearrangements, with the TRB-A and TRB-B primer pools combined in a single tube. Illumina adapters and sample indices were added to the amplicons through two consecutive PCR reactions performed with Phusion HS II polymerase. The amplicons were gel-purified using the NucleoSpin Gel and PCR Clean-up kit, after which quantification was performed by Qubit and quality was checked on an Agilent 2100 Bioanalyzer. Sequencing of the libraries was performed on an Illumina MiSeq with 600-cycle, single-indexed, paired-end runs. As for the original processing: MiXCR version 2.1.12, together with the default MiXCR reference library, was used to align and assemble the TRB reads. A clone was defined by each unique CDR3 nucleotide sequence, and the analysis included only productive sequences with two or more reads. To assess repertoire diversity, an R script computed alpha-parameterized diversity profiles (alpha 0 to 5), which included the Shannon (alpha 1) and Simpson (alpha 2) indices. Combinatorial TRB VJ usage was computed with the tcR package and compared between cohorts by principal component analysis with ade4. GLIPH was used to cluster TCRbeta CDR3s in pairs of cohorts matched for age and read depth, and a Wilcoxon test was used to compare cluster frequencies. TCRdb reprocessed the raw reads; every CDR3 protein sequence is a single record, and DNA is not supplied. These V and J calls originate from TCRdb's pipeline instead of the authors' own analysis. The table for this sample shows approximately 6,000 distinct CDR3 sequences. The top ten hold under 6.5% of the sample.

For each sample, TRB amplification used roughly 270 ng of peripheral blood genomic DNA, equal to some 37,000 genome equivalents. Its frequency places this clonotype as medium-sized (0.01 to 0.1%); no count is recorded. Its target antigen remains unknown. Per the germline V gene, SQVTM is the CDR1 and ANQGSEA is the CDR2. The CDR3 contains 11 residues, cysteine and phenylalanine counted. No DNA appears here. The sample comprised peripheral blood. The sequence came from a human donor with an autoimmune cytopenia or autoimmune hepatitis (not recorded which). This chain joins TRBV29-1 to TRBJ2-1; the D call of TRBD1 rests on TCRdb alone, since no DNA is present to check it. The CDR3 region has the sequence CSAHRGNEQFF.